The 15 T cell receptor beta chains given below trace back to one sample, sequenced in a study of blood T cells in healthy people across ages. PCR was performed a second time for about 7 to 11 cycles using a sample-barcoded 5' primer and a J-beta primer mix. TCRdb redid the calling of the 5' RACE reads with MiXCR, one entry per CDR3 protein. The table shows fewer than 2,000,000 distinct CDR3 sequences, with 30% to 40% occurring only once. The specimen was blood. These receptors all come from a woman in her 30s in good health.

This clonotype was detected a few times. This sequence joins TRBV20-1 and TRBJ2-2; tentatively, D is TRBD1 or TRBD2 (6 bases each). The length of the CDR3 is 14 residues. Germline V gene sequence: CDR1 DFQATT, CDR2 SNEGSKA (reference sequence). V lost 3 bases and J lost 4, with 12 bases in between. The CDR3 nucleotides are TGCAGTGCTAGCACGGGGGCGGTCACCGGGGAGCTGTTTTTT. It encodes CSASTGAVTGELFF.

V usage is TRBV7-8 and J usage is TRBJ1-2; maybe TRBD1 (5 bases). Germline loops: CDR1 SGHVS, CDR2 FQNEAQ. V lost 3 bases and J 9 bases, leaving 11 bases between the germline ends. There are 12 residues in the CDR3. The CDR3 nucleotides read TGTGCCAGCAGCTTCGACGACAGAAGCTACACCTTC. As protein: CASSFDDRSYTF.

The V gene is TRBV20-1, the J gene TRBJ1-4, with D possibly matching TRBD1 (5 bases). This CDR3 region has 17 residues. Trimming left V 0 bases short and J 0 bases short, with 14 bases between. Per the germline V gene, CDR1 is DFQATT and CDR2 is SNEGSKA (reference sequence). CDR3 residues: CSARDVLGAPTNEKLFF. The CDR3 DNA reads TGCAGTGCTAGAGATGTTTTAGGGGCCCCAACTAATGAAAAACTGTTTTTT.

This clonotype was seen more than once but under ten times. The chain recombines TRBV9 with TRBJ1-2; no firm D call. With 3 bases removed from V and 4 bases from J, the gap between germline ends came to 19 bases. This CDR3 has 16 amino acids. Per germline, CDR1 SGDLS and CDR2 YYNGEE. The CDR3 here is CASSAPDMGGSYGYTF. The DNA of the CDR3 is TGTGCCAGCAGCGCCCCAGACATGGGCGGTTCCTATGGCTACACCTTC.

The V and J genes are TRBV30 and TRBJ1-2; D is unclear. Germline assignment: CDR1 GTSNPN and CDR2 SVGIG (reference sequence). The germline V and J ends were trimmed by 2 bases and 3 bases, with 13 bases remaining between them. This CDR3 has 14 residues. CDR3 amino acids: CAWSREGIHYGYTF. Written as DNA, the CDR3 is TGTGCCTGGAGTAGGGAAGGGATACACTATGGCTACACCTTC.

This clonotype was counted at least ten times. V gene TRBV5-1 combines with J gene TRBJ2-5; possible D gene TRBD1, 6 bases. V shed 0 bases and J shed 0 bases, with 9 bases lying between them. This CDR3 contains 15 residues. Germline V lookup: CDR1 SGHRS, CDR2 YFSETQ. This CDR3 reads CASSLGTGNQETQYF. The CDR3 DNA is TGCGCCAGCAGCTTGGGAACAGGGAACCAAGAGACCCAGTACTTC.

This chain connects TRBV4-1 to TRBJ2-7, with TRBD2 matching 10 bases. J lost 0 bases, V lost 1 base, and 12 bases had no gene match. Germline loops: CDR1 MGHRA, CDR2 YSYEKL. CDR3 length: 19 residues. Written as DNA, the CDR3 is TGCGCCAGCAGCCAAGGAACAGGGCTTGCTAGCGGGAGCTCCTACGAGCAGTACTTC. It codes for CASSQGTGLASGSSYEQYF.

This clonotype was seen a handful of times. The rearrangement joins TRBV9 to TRBJ1-1, with D unresolved. The CDR3 spans 15 residues. With 0 bases removed from V and 4 bases from J, the gap between germline ends came to 13 bases. Germline CDR1 SGDLS, CDR2 YYNGEE. The CDR3 spells CASSVGKGHGTEAFF. In DNA form, the CDR3 reads TGTGCCAGCAGCGTAGGGAAGGGTCACGGCACTGAAGCTTTCTTT.

The chain carries TRBV9 and TRBJ1-2; possible D gene TRBD1, 5 bases. V dropped 4 bases and J dropped 5 bases, with 18 bases sitting between them. Germline CDR1 SGDLS, CDR2 YYNGEE. The CDR3 length is 15 residues. This chain's CDR3 is CASSPDGGGRYGYTF. The CDR3, as DNA: TGTGCCAGCAGCCCAGACGGGGGAGGGAGGTATGGCTACACCTTC.

This chain links TRBV20-1 with TRBJ2-1; 10 bases agree with TRBD2. V was pared by 1 base and J by 6 bases, with 6 bases of the junction left unmatched. CDR1 is DFQATT and CDR2 is SNEGSKA in the germline V gene (reference sequence). The CDR3 has 15 amino acids. This chain's CDR3 is CSARARTSGCNEQFF. CDR3 sequence (DNA): TGCAGTGCTAGAGCAAGGACTAGCGGATGCAATGAGCAGTTCTTC.

CDR3 loop: CASRDRPSPLHF. CDR3 nucleotide sequence: TGTGCCAGCAGGGACAGGCCGTCACCCCTCCACTTT. The V gene is TRBV28, the J gene TRBJ1-6; 7 nucleotides line up with TRBD1. The CDR3 contains 12 residues. CDR1 MDHEN and CDR2 SYDVKM come from the germline V gene. The V and J ends lost 6 bases and 10 bases, in that order; junction bases with no gene match: 3.

The V gene is TRBV12-3 or TRBV12-4, the J gene TRBJ1-2, with 8 nucleotides matching TRBD1. After removal of 4 bases from V and 0 bases from J, the junction contained 7 bases not matched to a gene. This CDR3 is 16 amino acids long. The CDR3 region has the DNA TGTGCCAGCAGTTCGTACCAGGACAGGGCTAACTATGGCTACACCTTC. It encodes CASSSYQDRANYGYTF.

About this clonotype: A read error may produce the germline difference seen at one junction end. The gene calls are TRBV11-2 and TRBJ2-1, with no clear D. Germline-derived CDR1 and CDR2 are SGHAT and FQNNGV. The CDR3 contains 15 residues. The DNA of the CDR3 is TGTGCCAGCAGCTTAGAATTGAACAGCTTCAATGAGCGGTTCTTC. Translated, it gives CASSLELNSFNERFF.

This clonotype was detected a few times. The V call is TRBV5-6, the J call TRBJ2-1, with 8 bases aligning to TRBD2. The CDR3 has 15 residues. Germline V gene lookup returns CDR1 SGHDT and CDR2 YYEEEE. J gave up 9 bases and V 0 bases, and 8 bases lay outside the gene matches. The chain's CDR3 is CASSLAGGTLVEQFF. DNA for the CDR3: TGTGCCAGCAGCTTGGCGGGGGGGACGTTGGTTGAGCAGTTCTTC.

This chain joins TRBV4-1 and TRBJ2-5; 7 bases map to TRBD2. The CDR3 runs to 14 residues. V lost 7 bases, J lost 11 bases, and 16 bases stayed unmatched. Germline V gene sequence: CDR1 MGHRA, CDR2 YSYEKL. In DNA, the CDR3 is TGCGCCAGCAACCCGTTACACGGGGAGGGTGAGCAGTACTTC. This sequence encodes CASNPLHGEGEQYF.